This TCR beta chain appears in the sequencing data of a study of T cell repertoires in cytomegalovirus infection. A note on this clonotype: Its matching antigen is unknown.

This CDR3 is 11 amino acids long. The V gene lost 3 bases and the J gene lost 11 bases, with 13 bases spanning the gap. Germline lookup yields CDR1 DFQATT and CDR2 SNEGSKA (reference sequence). TCRdb analysed the reads with MiXCR anew, one entry per CDR3 protein. The sample includes some 590,000 distinct CDR3 sequences, 40% of them seen just once. The clonotype was recovered from a human donor in good health (CMV status not recorded). Some clones in this sample may be carry-over from other donors' samples. This chain joins TRBV20-1 and TRBJ1-1; D is unresolved. The material was cultured PBMCs, obtained from culture after CMV antigen stimulation. CDR3 in amino acids: CSASVQDPAFF. In nucleotides, the CDR3 is TGCAGTGCTAGCGTCCAGGATCCGGCTTTCTTT.